This T cell receptor (beta chain) originates from a study of T cell repertoires in cytomegalovirus infection. Study details: Carrying CMV and the relevant HLA type showed in public TCR beta signatures.

This clonotype was seen a few times. The antigen is undetermined. TCRdb re-derived calls from the reads in MiXCR, one entry per CDR3 protein. This repertoire shows around 800,000 distinct CDR3 sequences, 30% to 35% found once; its top ten account for over 10%. Trimming removed 4 bases at V and 1 base at J, with 11 bases between. The CDR3 sequence is 15 residues long. The V call is TRBV12-3 or TRBV12-4, the J call TRBJ1-5; no clear D gene. The sequence was obtained from a human donor in good health (CMV status not recorded). Some clones in this sample may be carry-over from other donors' samples. The sequences come from cultured CD8+ T cells from PBMCs, collected from culture after CMV antigen stimulation. CDR3 DNA sequence: TGTGCCAGCAGTTCCATCAGGTGGAGCAATCAGCCCCAGCATTTT. Amino acid sequence: CASSSIRWSNQPQHF.